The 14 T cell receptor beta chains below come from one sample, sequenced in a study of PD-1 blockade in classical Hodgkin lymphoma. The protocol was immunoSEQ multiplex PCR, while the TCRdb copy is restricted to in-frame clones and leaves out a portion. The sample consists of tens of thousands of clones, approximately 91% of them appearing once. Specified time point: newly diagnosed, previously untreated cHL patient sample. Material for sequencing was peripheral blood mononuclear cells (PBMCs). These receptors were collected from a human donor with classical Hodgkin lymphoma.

The CDR3 DNA sequence: TGCGCCAGCAAAATAGGCAGCTCCTACGAGCAGTACTTC. It codes for CASKIGSSYEQYF. V is TRBV5-1 and J is TRBJ2-7; D uncertain. The V end was cut by 6 bases, the J end by 0 bases, with 10 bases between. The germline CDR1 and CDR2 sequences are SGHRS and YFSETQ. The CDR3 is made up of 13 amino acids.

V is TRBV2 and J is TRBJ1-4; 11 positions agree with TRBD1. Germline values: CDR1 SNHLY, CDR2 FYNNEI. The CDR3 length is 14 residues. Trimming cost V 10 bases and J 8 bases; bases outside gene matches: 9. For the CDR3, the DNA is TGTGCCACCAAATCCGGGACAGGGGGAGAAAAACTGTTTTTT. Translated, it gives CATKSGTGGEKLFF.

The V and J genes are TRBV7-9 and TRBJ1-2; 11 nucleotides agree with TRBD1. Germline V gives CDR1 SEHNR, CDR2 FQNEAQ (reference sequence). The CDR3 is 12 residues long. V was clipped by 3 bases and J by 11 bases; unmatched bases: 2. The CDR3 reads CASSFGTGGYTF. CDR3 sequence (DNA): TGTGCCAGCAGCTTTGGGACAGGGGGGTACACCTTC.

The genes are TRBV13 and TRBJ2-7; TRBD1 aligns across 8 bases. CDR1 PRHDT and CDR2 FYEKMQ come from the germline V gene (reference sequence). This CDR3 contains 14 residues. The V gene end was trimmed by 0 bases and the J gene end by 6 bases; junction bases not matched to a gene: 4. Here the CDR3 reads CASSLGQGGSEQYF. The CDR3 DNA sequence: TGTGCCAGCAGCTTAGGACAGGGGGGCTCCGAGCAGTACTTC.

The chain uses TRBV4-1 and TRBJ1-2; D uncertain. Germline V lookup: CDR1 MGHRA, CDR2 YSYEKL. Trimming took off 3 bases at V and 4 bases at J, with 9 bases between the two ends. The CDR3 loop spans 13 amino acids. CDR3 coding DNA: TGCGCCAGCAGCCACCACCCTTCCTATGGCTACACCTTC. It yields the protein CASSHHPSYGYTF.

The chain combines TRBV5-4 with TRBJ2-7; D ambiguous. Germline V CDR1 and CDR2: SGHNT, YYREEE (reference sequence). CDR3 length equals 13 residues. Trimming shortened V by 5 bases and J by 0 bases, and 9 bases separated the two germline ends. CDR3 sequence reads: CASSLGRSYEQYF. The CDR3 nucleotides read TGTGCCAGCAGTTTAGGTCGCTCCTACGAGCAGTACTTC.

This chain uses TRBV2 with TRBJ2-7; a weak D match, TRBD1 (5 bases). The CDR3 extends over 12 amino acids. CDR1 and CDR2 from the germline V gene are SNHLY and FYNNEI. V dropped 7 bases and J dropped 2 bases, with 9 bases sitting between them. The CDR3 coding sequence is TGTGCCAGCAAGGGGCAGCCCTACGAGCAGTACGTC. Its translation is CASKGQPYEQYV.

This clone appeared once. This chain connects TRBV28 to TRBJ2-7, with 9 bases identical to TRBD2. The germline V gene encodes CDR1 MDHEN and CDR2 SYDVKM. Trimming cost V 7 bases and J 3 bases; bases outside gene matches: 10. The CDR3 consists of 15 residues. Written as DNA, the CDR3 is TGTGCCAGCACTGCGACTAGCGGAGCCCACTACGAGCAGTACTTC. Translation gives CASTATSGAHYEQYF.

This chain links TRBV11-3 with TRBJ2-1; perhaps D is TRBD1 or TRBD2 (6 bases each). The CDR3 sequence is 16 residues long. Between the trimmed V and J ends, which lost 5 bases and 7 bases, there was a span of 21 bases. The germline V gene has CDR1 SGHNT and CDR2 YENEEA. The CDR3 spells CASSPIWAGQGNEQFF. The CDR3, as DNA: TGTGCCAGCAGCCCAATCTGGGCGGGACAAGGTAATGAGCAGTTCTTC. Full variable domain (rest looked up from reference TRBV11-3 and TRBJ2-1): EAGVVQSPRYKIIEKKQPVAFWCNPISGHNTLYWYLQNLGQGPELLIRYENEEAVDDSQLPKDRFSAERLKGVDSTLKIQPAELGDSAVYLCASSPIWAGQGNEQFFGPGTRLTVL.

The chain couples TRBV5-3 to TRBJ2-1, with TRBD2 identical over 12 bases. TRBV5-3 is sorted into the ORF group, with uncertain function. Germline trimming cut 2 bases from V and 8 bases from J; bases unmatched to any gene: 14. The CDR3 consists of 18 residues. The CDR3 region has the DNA TGTGCCAGAAGCTTCCTAGCGGGAGGGACCCCCTCCTGGGATGAGCAGTTCTTC. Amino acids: CARSFLAGGTPSWDEQFF.

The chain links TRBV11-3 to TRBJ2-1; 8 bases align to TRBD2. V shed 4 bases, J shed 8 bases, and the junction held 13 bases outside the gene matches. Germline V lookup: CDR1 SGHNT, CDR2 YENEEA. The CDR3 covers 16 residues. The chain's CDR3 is CASSSLESGRTDEQFF. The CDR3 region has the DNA TGTGCCAGCAGCTCTCTTGAAAGCGGGAGAACAGATGAGCAGTTCTTC.

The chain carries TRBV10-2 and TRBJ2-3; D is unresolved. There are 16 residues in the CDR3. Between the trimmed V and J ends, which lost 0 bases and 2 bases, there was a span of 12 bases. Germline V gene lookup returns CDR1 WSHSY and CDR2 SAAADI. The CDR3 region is CASSESYGSFTDTQYF. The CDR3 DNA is TGCGCCAGCAGTGAGTCGTACGGATCCTTCACAGATACGCAGTATTTT.

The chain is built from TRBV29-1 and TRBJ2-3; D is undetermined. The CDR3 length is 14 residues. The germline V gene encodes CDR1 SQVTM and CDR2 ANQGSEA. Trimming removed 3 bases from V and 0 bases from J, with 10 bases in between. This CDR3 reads CSVDKGMSTDTQYF. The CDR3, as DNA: TGCAGCGTTGATAAGGGCATGAGCACAGATACGCAGTATTTT.

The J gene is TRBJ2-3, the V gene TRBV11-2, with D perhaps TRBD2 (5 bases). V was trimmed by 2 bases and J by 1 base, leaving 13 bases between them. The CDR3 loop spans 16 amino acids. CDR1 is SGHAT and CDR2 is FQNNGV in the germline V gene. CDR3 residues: CASSLLGGSGTDTQYF. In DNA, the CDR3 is TGTGCCAGCAGCTTACTTGGTGGGAGTGGCACAGATACGCAGTATTTT.